Listed here are 9 T cell receptor beta chains from one sample, sequenced in a study of OX40 agonist ivuxolimab in advanced cancers. The library was generated by the immunoSEQ multiplex PCR assay. Held by TCRdb, this immuneACCESS table contains in-frame sequences only and omits some clones. Under half of the omission traces to an unresolved V gene where checked; the cause of the rest is unknown. This sample lists approximately 50,000 clones; around 80% were detected once. Jointly, the top ten make up 9.5% to 15% of the sample. The starting material was CD4+ or CD8+ T cells sorted from blood, obtained in a trial of the OX40 agonist ivuxolimab. Every receptor here comes from an adult with an advanced solid tumor such as melanoma, head and neck, liver or kidney cancer.

As DNA, the CDR3 is TGTGCCAGCAGTGAACCAGGGGGCGTCTACGAGCAGTACGTC. Its translation: CASSEPGGVYEQYV. The chain combines TRBV6-1 with TRBJ2-7; 8 positions agree with TRBD1. The V segment lost 2 bases and the J segment 3 bases; nucleotides outside the gene matches: 3. Germline V gene sequence: CDR1 MNHNS, CDR2 SASEGT. The CDR3 contains 14 residues.

As DNA, the CDR3 is TGTGCCAGCAGCTTAGATCTGGAAGATACGCAGTATTTT. Amino acid sequence: CASSLDLEDTQYF. V usage is TRBV7-2 and J usage is TRBJ2-3; D is ambiguous. This CDR3 comprises 13 residues. V shed 1 base and J shed 5 bases, with 7 bases lying between them. CDR1 and CDR2 (germline): SGHTA, FQGNSA.

This rearrangement joins TRBV7-2 to TRBJ1-1, with D perhaps TRBD1 (5 bases). In germline, CDR1 is SGHTA, CDR2 FQGNSA. Trimming stripped 2 bases from V and 4 bases from J, with 11 bases between. This CDR3 has 14 residues. The DNA for the CDR3 is TGTGCCAGCAGCTTATGGGGGATTGGCACTGAAGCTTTCTTT. As protein: CASSLWGIGTEAFF.

The rearrangement joins TRBV4-3 to TRBJ2-7; 14 nucleotides align to TRBD2. CDR1 is LGHNA and CDR2 is YSLEER in the germline V gene. Unmatched junction bases numbered 7, after V lost 4 bases and J lost 5 bases. There are 16 residues in the CDR3. CDR3 sequence (DNA): TGCGCCAGCAGCCGACGACTAGCGGGAGGGTCCCACGAGCAGTACTTC. Protein: CASSRRLAGGSHEQYF.

The V and J genes are TRBV9 and TRBJ1-2; 9 positions match TRBD1. In germline, CDR1 is SGDLS, CDR2 YYNGEE. CDR3 length equals 15 residues. V lost 5 bases and J lost 4; bases outside the gene matches: 9. For the CDR3, the DNA is TGTGCCAGCAGTTTAACCGGGACAGGGTCCTATGGCTACACCTTC. Protein: CASSLTGTGSYGYTF. Looking up the rest from reference TRBV9 and TRBJ1-2 gives the full variable domain: DSGVTQTPKHLITATGQRVTLRCSPRSGDLSVYWYQQSLDQGLQFLIQYYNGEERAKGNILERFSAQQFPDLHSELNLSSLELGDSALYFCASSLTGTGSYGYTFGSGTRLTVV.

This chain links TRBV30 with TRBJ1-3; the D is unclear. Germline CDR1 is GTSNPN and CDR2 is SVGIG (reference sequence). The CDR3 has 16 amino acids. Trimming removed 6 bases from V and 0 bases from J, with 18 bases in between. CDR3 in amino acids: CACSFSTASSGNTIYF. DNA for the CDR3: TGTGCCTGCTCCTTTTCGACGGCAAGCTCTGGAAACACCATATATTTT.

This clone was seen a few times. The V gene is TRBV10-1, the J gene TRBJ1-3; no reliable D call. Germline V gene sequence: CDR1 WNHNN, CDR2 SYGVQD (reference sequence). V lost 4 bases to trimming and J lost 8 bases, with 9 bases between them. This CDR3 spans 12 amino acids. The chain's CDR3 is CASSGKGYTIYF. CDR3 nucleotide sequence: TGCGCCAGCAGTGGAAAAGGGTACACCATATATTTT.

The chain has TRBV6-6 and TRBJ1-1; D perhaps matches TRBD1 (5 bases). V was pared by 2 bases and J by 3 bases, with 7 bases between. From germline, CDR1 is MNHNY and CDR2 SVGAGI (reference sequence). The CDR3 has 13 residues. The CDR3 nucleotides are TGTGCCAGCAGTTACAGGGGCGACACTGAAGCTTTCTTT. It yields the protein CASSYRGDTEAFF.

This clone was observed a single time. This chain links TRBV5-1 with TRBJ2-7, with a weak D call TRBD2 (6 bases). Deletions cut 2 bases from V and 6 bases from J, with 12 bases between. The V gene's germline CDR1 is SGHRS and CDR2 YFSETQ. This CDR3 contains 13 residues. The CDR3 reads CASSFYIGGEQYV. Here the CDR3 DNA reads TGCGCCAGCAGCTTTTATATCGGGGGCGAGCAGTACGTC.